The subject of this entry is one T cell receptor (beta chain). The read ends 3 residues before the CDR3 terminus; that terminus is restored from the germline J gene. TCR beta CDR3 amplified by multiplex PCR from about 1,100 ng genomic DNA. Clones were read by immunoSEQ multiplex PCR, and TCRdb kept only the in-frame ones, dropping some. The sample has tens of thousands of clones. This sample was taken from a study of T cells in women clearing cervical HPV infection. For the study at large: Case blood drawn at lesion detection; control blood after infection cleared.

All donors had a single incident cervical HPV16 infection, not prevalent. CDR1 is LNHDA and CDR2 is SQIVND in the germline V gene (reference sequence). This CDR3 has 12 amino acids. The V and J genes are TRBV19 and TRBJ1-1; 8 bases agree with TRBD1. This TCR was recovered from a woman aged 18 to 75 with a cervical HPV16 infection that either progressed to CIN3+ or cleared (not recorded which). Sequenced material: blood buffy coat. CDR3 DNA, as far as it was read: TGTGCCGCAACGACAGGGGATGCCGAA. Protein product: CAATTGDAE. From start to end, the CDR3 is CAATTGDAEAFF.